This T cell receptor (beta chain) was captured in a study of cytomegalovirus exposure and HLA in healthy donors. Here immunoSEQ multiplex PCR was the method, and the copy in TCRdb shows in-frame clones only, minus some. There are roughly 180,000 clones in the sample; about 80% occur only once, and less than 8.5% lies in the top ten. The origin of this receptor is a man aged 18 to 30 in good health and CMV-seropositive. Sequences were obtained from PBMCs.

CDR3 amino acids: CASSVTGPGNQPQHF. CDR3 nucleotide sequence: TGTGCCAGCAGTGTGACAGGTCCGGGCAATCAGCCCCAGCATTTT. The chain couples TRBV28 to TRBJ1-5, with D possibly matching TRBD1 (6 bases). Germline values: CDR1 MDHEN, CDR2 SYDVKM. V was shortened by 5 bases and J by 2 bases, with 13 bases between the two germline ends. The CDR3 covers 15 residues.